The next 27 T cell receptor beta chains were all read from a single sample in a study of blood T cells in healthy people across ages. With a J-beta primer mix and a sample-barcoded 5' primer, a second PCR ran about 7 to 12 cycles. MiXCR, run by TCRdb on the 5' RACE reads, gives a single entry per CDR3 protein. This sample has about 1.8 million distinct CDR3 sequences, with about 49% found just once. What was sequenced was blood. These receptors were taken from a woman aged 40 to 50 in good health.

This chain links TRBV7-2 with TRBJ2-3, with D perhaps matching TRBD2 (5 bases). V shed 7 bases and J shed 5 bases, with 16 bases lying between them. Per germline, CDR1 SGHTA and CDR2 FQGNSA. This CDR3 contains 14 residues. Here the CDR3 DNA reads TGTGCCAGCACCCCGGTTCTGGCGGGAGATACGCAGTATTTT. Its translation is CASTPVLAGDTQYF.

The V and J genes are TRBV5-1 and TRBJ2-1; D assignment may be TRBD1 or TRBD2 (6 bases each). V gave up 4 bases and J gave up 0 bases, with 14 bases separating them. This CDR3 comprises 16 residues. Germline V gene sequence: CDR1 SGHRS, CDR2 YFSETQ. This CDR3 is CASSTCGTTSYNEQFF. The CDR3 nucleotides read TGCGCCAGCAGCACATGCGGGACAACCTCCTACAATGAGCAGTTCTTC.

This clonotype has more than one count but fewer than ten. The chain carries TRBV25-1 and TRBJ2-1, with 9 bases identical to TRBD2. The trim removed 2 bases at V and 2 bases at J, leaving 4 bases unmatched. The CDR3 runs 16 residues. Germline loops: CDR1 MGHDK, CDR2 SYGVNS. The DNA of the CDR3 is TGTGCCAGCAGTGAAATCGCGGGGGGGCCCTACAATGAGCAGTTCTTC. This gives the protein CASSEIAGGPYNEQFF.

The table lists this clonotype with a few counts. V and J are TRBV9 and TRBJ2-5, with TRBD2 matching 7 bases. After removal of 0 bases from V and 7 bases from J, the junction contained 21 bases not matched to a gene. Germline V gene data show CDR1 as SGDLS and CDR2 as YYNGEE. This CDR3 region has 19 residues. CDR3 nucleotides: TGTGCCAGCAGCGTAGCTATGCAGACATCGGTTCTAGCGGAGGTGACCCAGTACTTC. Translation gives CASSVAMQTSVLAEVTQYF.

V is TRBV20-1 and J is TRBJ2-3; D may be TRBD2 (5 bases). Between the trimmed V and J ends, which lost 3 bases and 1 base, there was a span of 14 bases. The CDR3 has 15 amino acids. The V gene's germline CDR1 is DFQATT and CDR2 SNEGSKA (reference sequence). The DNA for the CDR3 is TGCAGTGCTAGTCAACTCCCGAGGGGCACAGATACGCAGTATTTT. Translation gives CSASQLPRGTDTQYF.

The rearrangement links TRBV7-9 to TRBJ2-4; D unresolved. Germline CDR1 is SEHNR and CDR2 is FQNEAQ (reference sequence). V was clipped by 10 bases and J by 4 bases, with 5 bases between them. The CDR3 runs 10 residues. Here the CDR3 reads CAMGKNIQYF. The CDR3 bases are TGTGCCATGGGAAAAAACATTCAGTACTTC.

This chain uses TRBV6-5 with TRBJ2-6, with D perhaps TRBD1 (5 bases). Looked up from germline, CDR1 is MNHEY and CDR2 is SVGAGI. Trimming left V 0 bases short and J 0 bases short, with 15 bases between. The CDR3 has 19 residues. The CDR3 here is CASSYSEEFDSSGANVLTF. The DNA of the CDR3 is TGTGCCAGCAGTTACTCTGAGGAATTCGACAGCTCTGGGGCCAACGTCCTGACTTTC.

In its sample, this clonotype was seen a few times. The V and J genes are TRBV20-1 and TRBJ2-4; 9 positions match TRBD2. The germline CDR1 and CDR2 sequences are DFQATT and SNEGSKA (reference sequence). V gave up 5 bases and J gave up 13 bases; unmatched junction bases: 15. The CDR3 length is 14 residues. The CDR3 sequence is CSARKRGELLGQYF. DNA for the CDR3: TGCAGTGCTCGAAAGCGGGGGGAATTACTTGGCCAGTACTTC.

The chain has TRBV10-3 and TRBJ2-7; D remains ambiguous. The J call could be wrong; TRBJ2-5 is a better fit for the DNA end. The CDR3 runs 15 residues. Germline V gene lookup returns CDR1 ENHRY and CDR2 SYGVKD. The CDR3 region has the DNA TGTGCCATCAGTGAGTCAATGAGAAGCAGAGAGACCCAGTACTTC. This encodes CAISESMRSRETQYF.

This clonotype came up a few times. The chain couples TRBV2 to TRBJ2-1, with 12 bases that match TRBD2. With 6 bases clipped from V and 6 bases from J, the junction kept 6 bases outside the gene matches. This CDR3 is 15 amino acids long. CDR1 is SNHLY and CDR2 is FYNNEI in the germline V gene. The CDR3 sequence is CASRETSGGLNEQFF. The DNA for the CDR3 is TGTGCCAGCAGAGAGACTAGCGGGGGCCTCAATGAGCAGTTCTTC.

This clonotype has a count of ten or more. The chain recombines TRBV7-2 with TRBJ2-5; TRBD1 matches 9 bases. CDR1 is SGHTA, CDR2 FQGNSA, per germline. With 4 bases clipped from V and 4 bases from J, the junction kept 10 bases outside the gene matches. The CDR3 totals 16 residues. The CDR3 here is CASSSQHRGLGETQYF. As DNA, the CDR3 is TGTGCCAGCAGCTCCCAACACAGGGGGCTGGGAGAGACCCAGTACTTC. Filled out from reference TRBV7-2 and TRBJ2-5, the complete variable domain reads GAGVSQSPSNKVTEKGKDVELRCDPISGHTALYWYRQSLGQGLEFLIYFQGNSAPDKSGLPSDRFSAERTGGSVSTLTIQRTQQEDSAVYLCASSSQHRGLGETQYFGPGTRLLVL.

The chain carries TRBV12-3 or TRBV12-4 and TRBJ2-1, with 16 bases fitting TRBD2. This CDR3 is built from 17 residues. The junction had 9 bases not matched to a gene; V was cut back by 7 bases and J by 6 bases. The CDR3 here is CASTPGTSGGAVNEQFF. For the CDR3, the DNA is TGTGCCAGCACTCCCGGGACTAGCGGGGGGGCCGTCAATGAGCAGTTCTTC.

This clonotype was detected only a few times. J is TRBJ2-1 and V is TRBV25-1; 13 bases are shared with TRBD2. V lost 11 bases, J lost 4 bases, and 23 bases stayed unmatched. Germline lookup yields CDR1 MGHDK and CDR2 SYGVNS. CDR3 size: 20 residues. The CDR3 DNA follows: TGTGCCTCGCGGGGTCGGACTAGCGGGGGCCAGTCAGAAATTTACAATGAGCAGTTCTTC. Protein product: CASRGRTSGGQSEIYNEQFF.

This clonotype was detected a few times. CDR3 nucleotide sequence: TGCGCCAGCAGCTCGGCGGATAGCGGGGGGAACTACAATGAGCAGTTCTTC. It yields the protein CASSSADSGGNYNEQFF. The chain carries TRBV5-1 and TRBJ2-1; 10 nucleotides align to TRBD2. V shed 3 bases, J shed 3 bases, and the junction held 9 bases outside the gene matches. The CDR3 runs 17 residues. CDR1 SGHRS and CDR2 YFSETQ come from the germline V gene. The full variable domain, its missing parts supplied by reference TRBV5-1 and TRBJ2-1, is KAGVTQTPRYLIKTRGQQVTLSCSPISGHRSVSWYQQTPGQGLQFLFEYFSETQRNKGNFPGRFSGRQFSNSRSEMNVSTLELGDSALYLCASSSADSGGNYNEQFFGPGTRLTVL.

V gene TRBV7-9 combines with J gene TRBJ2-1; 11 bases agree with TRBD1. The CDR3 contains 19 residues. The germline gives CDR1 SEHNR, CDR2 FQNEAQ (reference sequence). V was clipped by 5 bases and J by 2 bases; unmatched bases: 14. This CDR3 reads CASSGWTGGDLTAYNEQFF. The CDR3 DNA follows: TGTGCCAGCAGCGGGTGGACAGGGGGCGACTTAACCGCCTACAATGAGCAGTTCTTC.

The chain employs TRBV6-5 and TRBJ2-1; maybe TRBD1 (6 bases). Looked up from germline, CDR1 is MNHEY and CDR2 is SVGAGI. This CDR3 region has 16 residues. The germline V and J ends were trimmed by 5 bases and 8 bases, with 22 bases remaining between them. CDR3 residues: CASSQNRVSSFYEQFF. The CDR3 region has the DNA TGTGCCAGCAGTCAGAACAGGGTGTCTAGCTTTTATGAGCAGTTCTTC.

This clonotype has more than one count but fewer than ten. This chain joins TRBV6-5 and TRBJ2-4, with 9 bases fitting TRBD1. Germline trimming cut 7 bases from V and 5 bases from J; bases unmatched to any gene: 6. CDR3 length: 14 amino acids. Germline CDR1 reads MNHEY; CDR2 reads SVGAGI. In DNA, the CDR3 is TGTGCCAGCATGACAGGGGGTGTCGAAAACATTCAGTACTTC. Translation: CASMTGGVENIQYF.

This chain links TRBV4-3 with TRBJ2-5; 7 bases agree with TRBD2. The CDR3 loop spans 15 amino acids. CDR1 LGHNA and CDR2 YSLEER come from the germline V gene. Trimming removed 0 bases from V and 3 bases from J; junction bases left unmatched: 4. CDR3 in DNA: TGCGCCAGCAGCCAAGAAGGCCTAGCGGAAGAGACCCAGTACTTC. Translation: CASSQEGLAEETQYF.

The chain couples TRBV29-1 to TRBJ2-1; D tentatively fits TRBD1 or TRBD2 (5 bases each). In germline, CDR1 is SQVTM, CDR2 ANQGSEA. Trimming stripped 1 base from V and 0 bases from J, with 13 bases between. This CDR3 is 16 amino acids long. The CDR3: CSVEVPRDGSYNEQFF. The CDR3 DNA reads TGCAGCGTTGAAGTTCCCCGGGACGGCTCCTACAATGAGCAGTTCTTC.

The sample holds one count of this clonotype. The chain is built from TRBV20-1 and TRBJ2-7; a weak D match, TRBD1 (5 bases). The CDR3 spans 17 residues. Germline lookup yields CDR1 DFQATT and CDR2 SNEGSKA (reference sequence). V lost 0 bases, J lost 7 bases, and 25 bases lay in between. The CDR3 spells CSARDPSPGCCDNEQYF. The CDR3 DNA is TGCAGTGCTAGAGATCCGTCCCCAGGGTGTTGCGACAATGAGCAGTACTTC.

This clonotype has only a few counts. The chain is built from TRBV7-2 and TRBJ1-6; unclear D gene. Per germline, CDR1 SGHTA and CDR2 FQGNSA. Trimming pared 5 bases from V and 0 bases from J, leaving 11 bases between. CDR3 size: 16 residues. CDR3 amino acids: CASSPNPSSYNSPLHF. DNA for the CDR3: TGTGCCAGCAGCCCGAACCCCAGCTCCTATAATTCACCCCTCCACTTT.

J is TRBJ2-7 and V is TRBV7-9; D might be TRBD1 or TRBD2, each matching 5 bases. Germline V gene lookup returns CDR1 SEHNR and CDR2 FQNEAQ (reference sequence). The V end lost 0 bases, the J end lost 6 bases, and 9 bases lay between the germline ends. This CDR3 spans 13 amino acids. In DNA, the CDR3 is TGTGCCAGCAGCTTAGCACCCGGGGCCGAGCAGTACTTC. Translation: CASSLAPGAEQYF.

Only a few counts were recorded for this clonotype. V gene TRBV24-1 combines with J gene TRBJ2-3, with TRBD2 identical over 9 bases. The CDR3 runs 16 residues. V trimming: 0 bases; J trimming: 2 bases; junction bases outside the gene matches: 2. The germline V gene encodes CDR1 KGHDR and CDR2 SFDVKD. The chain's CDR3 is CATSDLLAGTTDTQYF. The CDR3 DNA follows: TGTGCCACCAGTGATTTGCTAGCGGGGACCACAGATACGCAGTATTTT.

The V and J genes are TRBV3-1 and TRBJ2-1; the D gene is possibly TRBD1 (6 bases). The germline gives CDR1 LGHDT, CDR2 YNNKEL (reference sequence). V was clipped by 0 bases and J by 10 bases, with 13 bases between them. The length of the CDR3 is 14 residues. DNA of the CDR3: TGTGCCAGCAGCCAAGACCGGGGTGGGGGCGAGCAGTTCTTC. Its translation: CASSQDRGGGEQFF.

The chain uses TRBV4-1 and TRBJ2-3; tentatively, D is TRBD2 (6 bases). Trimming cost V 0 bases and J 2 bases, with 15 bases left between them. Germline values: CDR1 MGHRA, CDR2 YSYEKL. The CDR3 spans 17 residues. The CDR3 region is CASSQDGAGTSTDTQYF. CDR3 sequence (DNA): TGCGCCAGCAGCCAAGATGGAGCTGGGACTTCCACAGATACGCAGTATTTT.

This chain joins TRBV20-1 and TRBJ2-1, with 7 bases that match TRBD2. This CDR3 comprises 14 residues. Germline trimming cut 0 bases from V and 7 bases from J; bases unmatched to any gene: 6. CDR1 and CDR2 (germline): DFQATT, SNEGSKA (reference sequence). Here the CDR3 reads CSARDGGLLNEQFF. CDR3 DNA: TGCAGTGCTAGAGATGGGGGACTACTAAATGAGCAGTTCTTC.

V gene TRBV12-5 combines with J gene TRBJ2-5, with TRBD1 identical over 11 bases. Trimming removed 5 bases from V and 4 bases from J; junction bases left unmatched: 9. The CDR3 is 16 residues long. Germline lookup yields CDR1 LGHNT and CDR2 FRNRAP. The CDR3 spells CASGLGTGGFSETQYF. As DNA, the CDR3 is TGTGCTAGTGGTCTGGGGACAGGGGGGTTCTCAGAGACCCAGTACTTC.